This entry lists 4 T cell receptor beta chains sequenced from one sample in a study of metastatic and nonmetastatic thyroid tumors. Thyroid surgery was preceded by no treatment in any patient. TCRdb re-analyzed the PCR reads through MiXCR. The repertoire holds over 20,000 clones, with about a quarter as singletons. The sequenced sample was blood. These receptors were taken from a female donor with papillary thyroid cancer or a benign thyroid nodule (not recorded which). Some clones in this sample may be carry-over from other donors' samples.

This clone is medium-sized within its sample. The chain is built from TRBV2 and TRBJ2-3; D is undetermined. Per the germline V gene, CDR1 is SNHLY and CDR2 is FYNNEI. Trimming left V 2 bases short and J 10 bases short, with 16 bases between. This CDR3 spans 14 amino acids. In nucleotides, the CDR3 is TGTGCCAGCAGTGAACTCGGAGTTTCCGGAGCGCAGTATTTT. Translation: CASSELGVSGAQYF.

J is TRBJ2-7 and V is TRBV11-2, with D possibly matching TRBD2 (6 bases). This CDR3 contains 13 residues. Germline loops: CDR1 SGHAT, CDR2 FQNNGV. V shed 8 bases and J shed 0 bases, with 11 bases lying between them. CDR3 amino acids: CASRGGLSYEQYF. The CDR3 DNA is TGTGCCAGCCGCGGAGGGCTCTCCTACGAGCAGTACTTC.

This clone was observed a few times. The chain joins TRBV11-2 to TRBJ2-5; D may be TRBD2 (6 bases). V shed 3 bases and J shed 5 bases, with 10 bases lying between them. The length of the CDR3 is 13 residues. Germline V gene sequence: CDR1 SGHAT, CDR2 FQNNGV. The CDR3 here is CASSFGGSETQYF. CDR3 coding DNA: TGTGCCAGCAGCTTTGGAGGGTCGGAGACCCAGTACTTC.

This clone was found many times. DNA for the CDR3: TGTGCCAGCAAACAGACGGCTTGGCATGAGCAGTTCTTC. Translating gives CASKQTAWHEQFF. The chain uses TRBV6-2 or TRBV6-3 and TRBJ2-1; no firm D call. This CDR3 region has 13 residues. Trimming took 7 bases from V and 8 from J, leaving 15 bases between them. Germline V gene sequence: CDR1 MNHEY, CDR2 SVGEGT.